The rows below give T cell receptor beta chains drawn from one sample of a study of response to subunit inactivated influenza vaccine. TCRdb re-derived calls from the RT-PCR reads in MiXCR, one entry per CDR3 protein. The sample includes 530,000 or so distinct CDR3 sequences, about 15% of them seen just once. The sequencing used PBMCs from blood, collected 11 to 12 days after vaccination. These receptors were taken from a man over 45 who received an inactivated influenza vaccine. Both conserved end residues are part of each CDR3. The D gene is left open where the match is weak. Some rows have no size entry. The others give once, few or many, or a class for an expanded clone.

CDR3 protein: CSARGKTGGNASPLHF
CDR3 DNA: TGCAGTGCTAGAGGAAAAACAGGGGGCAATGCTTCACCCCTCCACTTT
D gene: TRBD1
clone size: -
J gene: TRBJ1-6
V gene: TRBV20-1

CDR3 protein: CASGLDGTEQYF
CDR3 DNA: TGTGCTAGTGGTTTGGACGGGACCGAGCAGTACTTC
D gene: -
clone size: -
J gene: TRBJ2-7
V gene: TRBV12-5

CDR3 protein: CATSQGRVAETQYF
CDR3 DNA: TGTGCCACCAGCCAAGGGAGAGTTGCAGAGACCCAGTACTTC
D gene: -
clone size: -
J gene: TRBJ2-5
V gene: TRBV15

CDR3 protein: CASSLELGGEQFF
CDR3 DNA: TGTGCCAGCAGTTTAGAGCTCGGGGGAGAGCAGTTCTTC
D gene: -
clone size: -
J gene: TRBJ2-1
V gene: TRBV27

CDR3 protein: CASSSLRSNYGYTF
CDR3 DNA: TGTGCCAGCAGCTCCCTTAGGTCTAACTATGGCTACACCTTC
D gene: -
clone size: -
J gene: TRBJ1-2
V gene: TRBV11-2

CDR3 protein: CASSLLISGNTIYF
CDR3 DNA: TGTGCCAGCAGTTTATTGATCTCTGGAAACACCATATATTTT
D gene: -
clone size: few
J gene: TRBJ1-3
V gene: TRBV28

CDR3 protein: CATSRGTSGRAHEQFF
CDR3 DNA: TGTGCCACCAGCAGAGGCACTAGCGGGAGGGCACATGAGCAGTTCTTC
D gene: TRBD2
clone size: few
J gene: TRBJ2-1
V gene: TRBV15

CDR3 protein: CASSLTPLPDTQYF
CDR3 DNA: TGTGCCAGCAGTTTAACCCCCTTACCAGATACGCAGTATTTT
D gene: -
clone size: many
J gene: TRBJ2-3
V gene: TRBV12-3/TRBV12-4

CDR3 protein: CSAPPESGRGEQYF
CDR3 DNA: TGCAGTGCTCCCCCGGAGAGCGGGAGGGGTGAGCAGTACTTC
D gene: TRBD2
clone size: few
J gene: TRBJ2-7
V gene: TRBV20-1

CDR3 protein: CSAGTSNYNEQFF
CDR3 DNA: TGCAGCGCCGGGACTAGCAACTACAATGAGCAGTTCTTC
D gene: TRBD2
clone size: -
J gene: TRBJ2-1
V gene: TRBV29-1

CDR3 protein: CASSPLMGQETQYF
CDR3 DNA: TGTGCCAGCAGTCCACTAATGGGGCAAGAGACCCAGTACTTC
D gene: -
clone size: -
J gene: TRBJ2-5
V gene: TRBV6-1

CDR3 protein: CATKQGDSTDTQYF
CDR3 DNA: TGCGCCACCAAACAGGGGGACAGCACAGATACGCAGTATTTT
D gene: TRBD1
clone size: few
J gene: TRBJ2-3
V gene: TRBV5-1

CDR3 protein: CASSATSGGTYEQYF
CDR3 DNA: TGTGCCAGCAGCGCGACTAGCGGGGGAACCTACGAGCAGTACTTC
D gene: TRBD2
clone size: -
J gene: TRBJ2-7
V gene: TRBV7-2

CDR3 protein: CSVAGQGRMGEQYF
CDR3 DNA: TGCAGCGTCGCCGGACAGGGGAGAATGGGCGAGCAGTACTTC
D gene: TRBD1
clone size: few
J gene: TRBJ2-7
V gene: TRBV29-1

CDR3 protein: CATSRGGGRSQPQHF
CDR3 DNA: TGTGCCACCAGCAGAGGGGGGGGCCGGAGTCAGCCCCAGCATTTT
D gene: -
clone size: few
J gene: TRBJ1-5
V gene: TRBV15

CDR3 protein: CASSFGIAGLWERATEAFF
CDR3 DNA: TGTGCCAGCAGTTTTGGGATTGCCGGACTCTGGGAGAGGGCCACTGAAGCTTTCTTT
D gene: -
clone size: -
J gene: TRBJ1-1
V gene: TRBV28

CDR3 protein: CASRVYEQYF
CDR3 DNA: TGTGCCAGCAGGGTCTACGAGCAGTACTTC
D gene: -
clone size: -
J gene: TRBJ2-7
V gene: TRBV28

CDR3 protein: CASSLAPPNTEAFF
CDR3 DNA: TGTGCCAGCAGCTTGGCCCCGCCGAACACTGAAGCTTTCTTT
D gene: -
clone size: -
J gene: TRBJ1-1
V gene: TRBV5-8

CDR3 protein: CASSQLGLAGDSSYNEQFF
CDR3 DNA: TGTGCCAGCAGCCAATTGGGACTAGCGGGTGATAGCTCCTACAATGAGCAGTTCTTC
D gene: TRBD2
clone size: -
J gene: TRBJ2-1
V gene: TRBV4-2

CDR3 protein: CATSDLLGDRATGELFF
CDR3 DNA: TGTGCCACCAGTGATTTGCTGGGTGACAGGGCCACCGGGGAGCTGTTTTTT
D gene: TRBD1
clone size: -
J gene: TRBJ2-2
V gene: TRBV24-1

CDR3 protein: CASRRSGTGANIQYF
CDR3 DNA: TGTGCCAGCAGAAGGAGCGGGACAGGGGCAAACATTCAGTACTTC
D gene: TRBD1
clone size: few
J gene: TRBJ2-4
V gene: TRBV2

CDR3 protein: CASSRLLAGWNEQFF
CDR3 DNA: TGTGCCAGCAGCCGCCTACTAGCGGGCTGGAATGAGCAGTTCTTC
D gene: TRBD2
clone size: -
J gene: TRBJ2-1
V gene: TRBV28

CDR3 protein: CASSQGQDSYNEQFF
CDR3 DNA: TGCGCCAGCAGCCAAGGACAGGACTCCTACAATGAGCAGTTCTTC
D gene: -
clone size: few
J gene: TRBJ2-1
V gene: TRBV4-1

CDR3 protein: CASSLGPLSQYF
CDR3 DNA: TGTGCCAGCAGCTTAGGCCCACTCTCCCAGTACTTC
D gene: -
clone size: -
J gene: TRBJ2-5
V gene: TRBV7-9

CDR3 protein: CATSGRVAYTGELFF
CDR3 DNA: TGTGCCACCAGCGGAAGGGTGGCGTACACCGGGGAGCTGTTTTTT
D gene: -
clone size: few
J gene: TRBJ2-2
V gene: TRBV15

CDR3 protein: CASRSLAGAYNEQFF
CDR3 DNA: TGTGCCAGCAGATCACTAGCGGGAGCTTACAATGAGCAGTTCTTC
D gene: TRBD2
clone size: -
J gene: TRBJ2-1
V gene: TRBV12-3/TRBV12-4

CDR3 protein: CASTSGGQEDTQYF
CDR3 DNA: TGCGCCAGCACGTCAGGGGGGCAGGAAGATACGCAGTATTTT
D gene: -
clone size: -
J gene: TRBJ2-3
V gene: TRBV5-1

CDR3 protein: CASSFPGLWDEQFF
CDR3 DNA: TGTGCCAGCAGCTTTCCGGGACTTTGGGATGAGCAGTTCTTC
D gene: -
clone size: few
J gene: TRBJ2-1
V gene: TRBV7-6

CDR3 protein: CAAGMAGGQRETQYF
CDR3 DNA: TGCGCCGCGGGGATGGCGGGGGGCCAGCGGGAGACCCAGTACTTC
D gene: TRBD2
clone size: -
J gene: TRBJ2-5
V gene: TRBV4-1

CDR3 protein: CASSATSFGEQFF
CDR3 DNA: TGTGCCAGCAGCGCAACTAGTTTCGGTGAGCAGTTCTTC
D gene: -
clone size: -
J gene: TRBJ2-1
V gene: TRBV7-2

CDR3 protein: CASSDKGFQETQYF
CDR3 DNA: TGTGCCAGCAGTGATAAGGGTTTCCAAGAGACCCAGTACTTC
D gene: -
clone size: -
J gene: TRBJ2-5
V gene: TRBV25-1

CDR3 protein: CASSLFAGGSYNEQFF
CDR3 DNA: TGTGCCAGCAGTTTATTTGCGGGGGGCTCCTACAATGAGCAGTTCTTC
D gene: TRBD2
clone size: -
J gene: TRBJ2-1
V gene: TRBV12-3/TRBV12-4

CDR3 protein: CASSHLTSAGELFF
CDR3 DNA: TGTGCCAGCAGCCACCTGACTAGCGCCGGGGAGCTGTTTTTT
D gene: TRBD2
clone size: few
J gene: TRBJ2-2
V gene: TRBV3-1

CDR3 protein: CASSFIIGLGELFF
CDR3 DNA: TGTGCCAGCAGTTTCATTATTGGGCTCGGGGAGCTGTTTTTT
D gene: -
clone size: many
J gene: TRBJ2-2
V gene: TRBV12-3/TRBV12-4

CDR3 protein: CASSYGRGRRANYGYTF
CDR3 DNA: TGTGCCAGCAGTTACGGACGGGGCCGGAGAGCTAACTATGGCTACACCTTC
D gene: -
clone size: few
J gene: TRBJ1-2
V gene: TRBV6-2/TRBV6-3

CDR3 protein: CSVPTVGLADYNEQFF
CDR3 DNA: TGCAGCGTCCCAACAGTCGGACTAGCGGACTACAATGAGCAGTTCTTC
D gene: TRBD2
clone size: few
J gene: TRBJ2-1
V gene: TRBV29-1

CDR3 protein: CATSDRRGTSTDTQYF
CDR3 DNA: TGTGCCACCAGTGATCGGCGGGGGACGAGCACAGATACGCAGTATTTT
D gene: TRBD2
clone size: -
J gene: TRBJ2-3
V gene: TRBV24-1

CDR3 protein: CASSYPGLGEQYF
CDR3 DNA: TGTGCCAGCAGTTACCCCGGGCTCGGGGAGCAGTACTTC
D gene: -
clone size: few
J gene: TRBJ2-7
V gene: TRBV6-5

CDR3 protein: CASSFSRLSSYNEQFF
CDR3 DNA: TGTGCCAGCAGCTTTTCGAGGCTGAGCTCCTACAATGAGCAGTTCTTC
D gene: -
clone size: -
J gene: TRBJ2-1
V gene: TRBV11-2

CDR3 protein: CASSLRDRGTGELFF
CDR3 DNA: TGCGCCAGCAGCTTGAGGGACAGGGGGACCGGGGAGCTGTTTTTT
D gene: TRBD1
clone size: many
J gene: TRBJ2-2
V gene: TRBV5-1

CDR3 protein: CATSRNVQGVNEQFF
CDR3 DNA: TGTGCCACCAGCAGAAACGTACAGGGTGTCAATGAGCAGTTCTTC
D gene: -
clone size: -
J gene: TRBJ2-1
V gene: TRBV15

CDR3 protein: CASSSQNIQYF
CDR3 DNA: TGCGCCAGCAGCTCCCAAAACATTCAGTACTTC
D gene: -
clone size: -
J gene: TRBJ2-4
V gene: TRBV5-1

CDR3 protein: CASSLDSSSYNSPLHF
CDR3 DNA: TGTGCCAGCAGCCTGGACAGCAGCTCCTATAATTCACCCCTCCACTTT
D gene: -
clone size: -
J gene: TRBJ1-6
V gene: TRBV11-2

CDR3 protein: CASSVDGLRYEQYF
CDR3 DNA: TGTGCCAGCAGCGTAGACGGACTTCGCTACGAGCAGTACTTC
D gene: -
clone size: -
J gene: TRBJ2-7
V gene: TRBV9

CDR3 protein: CASSPPTAGEQYF
CDR3 DNA: TGCGCCAGCAGCCCACCGACCGCAGGGGAGCAGTACTTC
D gene: -
clone size: few
J gene: TRBJ2-7
V gene: TRBV5-1

CDR3 protein: CASSPSGGPTEAFF
CDR3 DNA: TGTGCCAGCAGTCCCTCGGGGGGTCCCACTGAAGCTTTCTTT
D gene: -
clone size: -
J gene: TRBJ1-1
V gene: TRBV12-3/TRBV12-4

CDR3 protein: CASSFGKYAETQYF
CDR3 DNA: TGTGCCAGCAGCTTCGGCAAGTATGCAGAGACCCAGTACTTC
D gene: -
clone size: -
J gene: TRBJ2-5
V gene: TRBV7-2